Below, one T cell receptor beta chain is given with its context. Data came from immunoSEQ multiplex PCR; TCRdb stores just in-frame clones and leaves some out. This repertoire shows more than 200,000 clones, 81% found once; its top ten account for approximately 8%. This record comes from a study of blood T cell repertoires in COVID-19. Study-wide context: PBMCs, B-cell-depleted T cells, or T cells provided the cDNA or gDNA that made up the material.

The length of the CDR3 is 11 residues. Trimming left V 3 bases short and J 7 bases short, with 4 bases between. This chain joins TRBV12-3 or TRBV12-4 and TRBJ1-3; D is undetermined. The clonotype comes from a woman aged 80 or over with acute or convalescent COVID-19. The sequencing input was peripheral blood. This chain's CDR3 is CASSLRNTIYF. The CDR3 DNA reads as TGTGCCAGCAGTTTGAGGAACACCATATATTTT.